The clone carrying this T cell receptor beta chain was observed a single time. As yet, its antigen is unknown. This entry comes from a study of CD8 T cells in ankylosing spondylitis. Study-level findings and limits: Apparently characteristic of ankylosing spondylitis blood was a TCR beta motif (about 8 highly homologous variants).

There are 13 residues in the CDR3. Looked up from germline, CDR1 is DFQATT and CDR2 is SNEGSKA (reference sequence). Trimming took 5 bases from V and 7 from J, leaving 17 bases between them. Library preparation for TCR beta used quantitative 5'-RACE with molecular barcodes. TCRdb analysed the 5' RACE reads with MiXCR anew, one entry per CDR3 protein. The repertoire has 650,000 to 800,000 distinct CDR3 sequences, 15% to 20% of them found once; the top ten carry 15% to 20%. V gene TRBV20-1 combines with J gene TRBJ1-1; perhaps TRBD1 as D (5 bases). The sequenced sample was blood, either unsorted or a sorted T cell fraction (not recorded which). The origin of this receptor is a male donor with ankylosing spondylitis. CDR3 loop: CSAQPGQELEAFF. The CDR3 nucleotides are TGCAGTGCTCAACCGGGGCAGGAGCTTGAAGCTTTCTTT.